The TCR beta chain under discussion was sequenced for a study of cytomegalovirus exposure and HLA in healthy donors (dated by TCRdb to about 2017). Notes on the research overall: In an earlier analysis of some 550 of the donors, around 300 Gb of sequence data and approximately 120 million unique TCR beta sequences from 150 million to 200 million T cells were reported. Roughly 300 gigabases of sequencing data and some 85 million unique TCR sequences were included in an early release covering about 620 HLA-typed donors. Among the roughly 400 genotyped donors, about 85% belonged to the genetic ancestry cluster associated with self-reported Caucasian donors. The study aimed to test whether cataloging public T cell receptors could reveal signatures of past pathogen exposure. The T cell repertoires of some 700 subjects were profiled by immunosequencing and related to cytomegalovirus serostatus. In addition to the first cohort of 666 subjects, a separate validation cohort of approximately 110 different subjects was used. High-throughput TCR immunosequencing, statistical association of individual TCRs with disease status, and machine learning were combined to predict cytomegalovirus infection status. A later analysis re-analyzed previously published TCR beta repertoires from roughly 690 donors and added high-resolution HLA genotyping to study TCR occurrence patterns. The later analysis used no new phenotypic data to find candidate immune exposures, relying instead on TCR beta sequences and their occurrence across donors. To decide whether each TCR beta V gene segment behaved as functional or pseudogenic, an earlier analysis of fewer than 750 of the donors relied on high-throughput TCR beta sequencing. Donor age, sex, ethnicity and CMV serostatus were compiled alongside the repertoire data. A later genetic analysis took genome-wide SNP genotypes for about three fifths of the roughly 670 donors and used that subset as a discovery cohort. Every repertoire in the discovery cohort had been generated on one and the same sequencing platform. HLA typing included class I and class II loci at four-digit resolution. Typing coverage varied by locus: 629-630 donors for A, B, C, DRB1 and DQB1; roughly 510 for DQA1; over 600 for DPA1; 450 to 480 for DPB1. Roughly five DR-DQ haplotypes were handled as single units for association and clustering, since linkage in the cohort was strong. Among 300 to 500 genotyped donors of the cohort, an average of roughly 230,000 unique TCR beta nucleotide sequences was sequenced per donor, of which 15% to 20% were non-productive. On the study overall, not on this receptor specifically: Compared with the 666-donor mean, donors in an Asian-associated ancestry cluster had fewer N-insertions in productive TCRs, according to a later genetic analysis. While some public TCRs were present in many individuals, most TCR sequences turned up only very rarely across donors. Because the 87-base-pair reads could not distinguish some IMGT-functional V segments, including TRBV6-2 and TRBV6-3, those segments were excluded. When HLA alleles, especially DR and DQ, strongly co-occurred, TCR associations were difficult to assign to individual alleles. Compared with equally common non-associated chains, HLA-associated TCR beta chains in a later analysis were more clonally expanded and had lower generation probabilities. According to a later analysis, TCR association rates differed among HLA loci, with DRB1 alleles showing the most associated TCRs and HLA-C alleles showing the fewest. In a later genetic analysis, a missense DCLRE1C variant was associated with V-gene and J-gene trimming of TCR beta chains, and the association was replicated in an independent cohort. A further reported finding was that TCR beta sequences accurately predicted the HLA-A and HLA-B alleles for most subjects in the first cohort. The classifier was reported to diagnose cytomegalovirus status with high specificity and sensitivity in both the original and validation cohorts. A later analysis associated some 17,000 TCR beta sequences with specific HLA alleles at a false discovery rate of 0.05. The authors suggested that the approach could potentially be generalized to other disease states and immunological phenotypes. In vitro tests confirmed that three of the cytomegalovirus-associated TCR beta chains recognize cytomegalovirus antigens. Because counts were too low, seventeen rarely observed V segments, including chromosome 9 orphons, were left out of the earlier analysis of 500 to 750 of the donors. The sequencing pipeline was judged likely to have produced a cluster of highly shared sequence variants as a technical artifact. HLA typing was unavailable for some donors at each locus, so association tests used only the typed subset. For the cohort, immune exposure information was limited to CMV serostatus. The study gave a list of under 200 TCR beta chains associated with cytomegalovirus. Roughly uniform sequencing depth across donors was assumed in presence/absence analyses, although this assumption may not hold. The cohort was sequenced for TCR beta chains only, and without alpha or paired-chain data the features that could be detected were limited. An earlier analysis of approximately 540 of the donors showed that most TCR beta V segments appeared in productive rearrangements either about 87% or about 30% of the time, which broadly matched IMGT annotations. According to a later analysis, parvovirus B19, influenza, CMV and Epstein-Barr virus appeared linked to several top co-occurrence clusters. Correlated functional status among segregating V segments might reflect linkage disequilibrium, but an unknown experimental factor could not be ruled out. A later analysis found that most CMV-associated TCR beta chains appeared HLA-restricted, with HLA associations seemingly driven largely by CMV exposure.

The CDR3 spans 15 residues, from the cysteine through the phenylalanine. Just the 45-base CDR3 DNA is kept, in frame starting at base 1. The germline V gene encodes CDR1 SGHRS and CDR2 YFSETQ. The germline ends are 11 bases apart after V is trimmed by 0 bases and J by 3 bases. This clone was counted between two and nine times. Its antigen remains undetermined. One base away there is no much larger clone; base qualities are not given. Library creation used the immunoSEQ multiplex PCR assay. A mixture of 60 forward primers for TCR Vbeta segments and 13 reverse primers for TCR Jbeta segments was used in the multiplex PCR. Amplification of the CDR3 region of rearranged TCR beta genes was performed with a multiplex PCR assay on genomic DNA. On the Illumina HiSeq System, the amplified TCR beta libraries were sequenced as 87-base-pair reads. Per the authors' processing: A later analysis tallied 70 million to 100 million unique TCR beta chains across the 600 to 700 repertoires, and some 10 million of those chains were shared by two or more donors. A nearest-neighbor algorithm error-corrected the raw reads and collapsed the reads into unique sequences, merging closely related sequences to remove PCR and sequencing errors. To assign V, D and J gene segments, CDR3 sequences were aligned to IMGT reference sequences. For a sequence to be retained, a match of at least six nucleotides was required to both a V gene segment and a J gene segment. Rearrangements were classified as productive when the CDR3 lacked stop codons and remained in frame with V and J, and all other rearrangements were classified as non-productive. CDR3 was defined according to IMGT convention as the region running from the second conserved V-encoded cysteine to the conserved J-encoded phenylalanine. The earlier analysis of a few hundred of the donors excluded any sequence lacking an unambiguous match to a single V gene segment. In an earlier analysis of approximately 550 of the donors, V segments were called functional above 56.7% productive rearrangements and were called segregating when the between-donor standard deviation exceeded 5%. A statistical classification framework was developed to diagnose cytomegalovirus status using the catalog of TCR beta chain sequences. In a later analysis, TCR nucleotide sequences were compared against IMGT/GENE-DB human TR gene sequences so that V and J genes could be assigned. Using the TCRdist pipeline, a later analysis assigned CDR3 sequences along with most-parsimonious VDJ recombination scenarios. A later analysis defined each TCR beta chain by its CDR3 amino acid sequence plus V-gene family, and excluded reads lacking a unique V-gene family. To address suspected cross-contamination and a sequencing artifact, a later analysis removed 550 to 750 highly shared, low-generation-probability nucleotide sequences. In a later analysis, a clonal expansion index was calculated for each public chain from normalized within-repertoire ranks of inferred template counts. Generation probabilities in a later analysis came from a VDJ recombination model fitted to out-of-frame rearrangements, and those results were checked against IGoR. In a later analysis, hypergeometric tests were used to score TCR-TCR, TCR-HLA and TCR-CMV co-occurrence, with a repertoire-size bias correction applied to TCR pairs. To estimate false discovery rates, a later analysis permuted the HLA or CMV assignments 20 times. In a later analysis, co-occurring TCRs were grouped with DBSCAN, and TCRdist sequence similarity was added when clustering was performed within HLA-allele-positive subsets. Repertoires with fewer than 30,000 or more than 120,000 public chains, plus five repertoires with anomalous nucleotide sharing, were excluded from co-occurrence clustering. TCRdb retrieved this table from immuneACCESS and kept in-frame rearrangements only. Not all clones are present; in checked studies, unresolved V genes account for under half, and no reason is known for the remainder. V, J and clone size are those of that table, while D and trimming were read from the DNA. Present in this sample are 84,000 or so clones, 62% of which were seen just once. Jointly, the top ten make up around 5.5% of the sample.

The cohort was made up of several hundred healthy bone marrow donors. Cohort members were all nominally healthy when sampled, although unrecorded immune exposures were likely present. The donor tested CMV seropositive and was one of the 289 seropositive cohort members. Each donor provided a peripheral blood sample, and peripheral blood mononuclear cells were used for TCR beta sequencing. The Qiagen DNeasy Blood Extraction Kit was used to extract genomic DNA from the blood cell samples. The chain joins TRBV5-1 to TRBJ2-3, with TRBD2 perhaps the D gene, on 6 matching bases. Sequenced sample: PBMCs. The receptor was derived from a woman in her 30s in good health and CMV-seropositive. In nucleotide form, the sequence is TGCGCCAGCAGCTTGGCGGGACTTGCGACAGATACGCAGTATTTT. This translates into CASSLAGLATDTQYF.